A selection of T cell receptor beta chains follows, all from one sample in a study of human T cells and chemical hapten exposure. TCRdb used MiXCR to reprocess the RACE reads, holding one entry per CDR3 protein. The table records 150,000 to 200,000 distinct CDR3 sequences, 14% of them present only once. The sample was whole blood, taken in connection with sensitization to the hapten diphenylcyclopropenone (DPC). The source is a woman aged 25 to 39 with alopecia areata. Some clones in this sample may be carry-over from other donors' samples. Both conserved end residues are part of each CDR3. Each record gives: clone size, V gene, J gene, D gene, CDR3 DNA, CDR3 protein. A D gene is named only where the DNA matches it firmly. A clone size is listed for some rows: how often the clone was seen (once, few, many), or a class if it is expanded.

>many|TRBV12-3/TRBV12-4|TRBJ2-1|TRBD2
TGTGCCAGCAGTCCCCCATGGGGTAGCGGGGGGGCAGGTAATGAGCAGTTCTTC
CASSPPWGSGGAGNEQFF
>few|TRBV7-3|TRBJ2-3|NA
TGTGCCAGCAGCGCCGGGGGCTATACGCAGTATTTT
CASSAGGYTQYF
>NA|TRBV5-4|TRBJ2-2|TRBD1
TGTGCCAGCAGCTCCAACAGGGGGAACACCGGGGAGCTGTTTTTT
CASSSNRGNTGELFF
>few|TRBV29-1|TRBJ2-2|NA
TGCAGCGTAGGAGGGCGCGCGGGGGAGCTGTTTTTT
CSVGGRAGELFF
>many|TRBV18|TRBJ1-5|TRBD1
TGTGCCAGCTCACCTTACACAGGGGAAGGCTCCCAGCATTTT
CASSPYTGEGSQHF
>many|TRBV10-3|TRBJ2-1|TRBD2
TGTGCCATCAGTGAGACTAGCGGGGTCTCCTACAATGAGCAGTTCTTC
CAISETSGVSYNEQFF
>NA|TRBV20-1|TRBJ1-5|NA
TGCAGTGCTGGGGCCACAAATCAGCCCCAGCATTTT
CSAGATNQPQHF
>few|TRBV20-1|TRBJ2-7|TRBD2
TGCAGTGCCCACCAAACTAGCGGGGGGGCCTACGAGCAGTACTTC
CSAHQTSGGAYEQYF
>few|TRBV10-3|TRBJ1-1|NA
TGTGCCATCAGTGAGGGGGGTTCAGTAGCTGAAGCTTTCTTT
CAISEGGSVAEAFF
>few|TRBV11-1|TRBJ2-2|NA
TGTGCCAGCAGCTTAGCCGGGGGACAGAACACCGGGGAGCTGTTTTTT
CASSLAGGQNTGELFF
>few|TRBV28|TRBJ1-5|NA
TGTGCCAGCAGTACCTCACAGGGTCTTAGCAATCAGCCCCAGCATTTT
CASSTSQGLSNQPQHF
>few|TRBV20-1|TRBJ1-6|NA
TGCAGTGCTAGTGAACAGGGTGATAATTCACCCCTCCACTTT
CSASEQGDNSPLHF
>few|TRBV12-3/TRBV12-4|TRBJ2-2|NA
TGTGCCAGCAGTTGGGTGAGCGGGGAGCTGTTTTTT
CASSWVSGELFF
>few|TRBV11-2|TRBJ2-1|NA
TGTGCCAGCAGCTCGCAGGGATTTGAGCAGTTCTTC
CASSSQGFEQFF
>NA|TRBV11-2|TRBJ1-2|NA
TGTGCCAGCAGCCCTTTGGGCGGACTCTATGGCTACACCTTC
CASSPLGGLYGYTF
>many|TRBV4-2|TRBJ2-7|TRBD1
TGTGCCAGCAGCCAAGGAACCGGGAACAGGGGTTCTGACGAGCAGTACTTC
CASSQGTGNRGSDEQYF
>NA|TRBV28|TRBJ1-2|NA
TGTGCCAGCAGTCCTAATCGGGGACGCGGCTACACCTTC
CASSPNRGRGYTF
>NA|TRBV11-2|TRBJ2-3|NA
TGTGCCAGCAGCACCGGGACCCCGAGAGATACGCAGTATTTT
CASSTGTPRDTQYF
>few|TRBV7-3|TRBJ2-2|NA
TGTGCCAGCAGCCTGAGACCCGGGGAGCTGTTTTTT
CASSLRPGELFF
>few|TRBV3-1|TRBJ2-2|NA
TGTGCCAGCAGCCAAGATCAGGAGGCCCGGAGGGAGCTGTTTTTT
CASSQDQEARRELFF
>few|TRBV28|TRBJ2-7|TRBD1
TGTGCGAGCAGGACAGGGCTCTACGAGCAGTACTTC
CASRTGLYEQYF
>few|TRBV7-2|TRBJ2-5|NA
TGTGCCAGCAGCCGCGGGGTTCAAGAGACCCAGTACTTC
CASSRGVQETQYF
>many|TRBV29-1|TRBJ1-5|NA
TGCAGCGTTGGGGGTAGCAATCAGCCCCAGCATTTT
CSVGGSNQPQHF